These 21 T cell receptor beta chains were sequenced from one sample in a study of cytomegalovirus exposure and HLA in healthy donors. The PCR used 60 Vbeta and 13 Jbeta primers. The protocol was immunoSEQ multiplex PCR, while the TCRdb copy is restricted to in-frame clones and leaves out a portion. The sample holds 180,000 or so clones; 82% are singletons and the top ten take approximately 1.4%. Material: PBMCs. Receptor source: a middle-aged man in good health and CMV-seronegative.

This clone appeared once. V is TRBV19 and J is TRBJ1-1; 9 bases fit TRBD1. Losses at the gene ends were 5 bases for V and 5 bases for J; bases not matched to a gene: 6. This CDR3 contains 14 residues. Germline CDR1 LNHDA, CDR2 SQIVND (reference sequence). The CDR3 DNA follows: TGTGCCAGTAGTCTCGGACAGGGGAGGACTGAAGCTTTCTTT. Residues: CASSLGQGRTEAFF.

The V call is TRBV11-3, the J call TRBJ1-1; D ambiguous. CDR3 length equals 14 residues. Trimming left V 1 base short and J 9 bases short, with 15 bases between. Per germline, CDR1 SGHNT and CDR2 YENEEA. CDR3 protein: CASSLVAVSFQAFF. CDR3 bases: TGTGCCAGCAGCTTAGTGGCGGTTTCCTTCCAAGCTTTCTTT.

The J gene is TRBJ1-1, the V gene TRBV19; unclear D gene. The ends were cut back, 6 bases at V and 0 bases at J, with 11 bases in the middle. Germline V gives CDR1 LNHDA, CDR2 SQIVND (reference sequence). The CDR3 sequence is 14 residues long. The CDR3 reads CASRSGDLNTEAFF. CDR3 sequence (DNA): TGTGCCAGTAGAAGCGGAGACTTGAACACTGAAGCTTTCTTT.

The CDR3 region is CASTAYGQGSYEQYF. For the CDR3, the DNA is TGTGCCAGCACCGCGTACGGACAGGGCTCCTACGAGCAGTACTTC. The V and J genes are TRBV6-1 and TRBJ2-7, with 8 bases identical to TRBD1. Losses at the gene ends were 7 bases for V and 0 bases for J; bases not matched to a gene: 8. The CDR3 extends over 15 amino acids. From germline, CDR1 is MNHNS and CDR2 SASEGT.

The V gene is TRBV28, the J gene TRBJ2-2; tentatively, D is TRBD2 (5 bases). CDR3 size: 17 residues. Germline V gene data show CDR1 as MDHEN and CDR2 as SYDVKM. V lost 3 bases and J 2 bases, leaving 16 bases between the germline ends. The CDR3 DNA reads as TGTGCCAGCAGTTTGACATTAGGAGGACGTAACACCGGGGAGCTGTTTTTT. It specifies CASSLTLGGRNTGELFF.

The chain joins TRBV21-1 to TRBJ2-5; the table's TRBD1 call for D was not verified on the DNA. TRBV21-1 has pseudogene status. There are 16 residues in the CDR3. This chain's CDR3 is CASSKASRDRQETQYF. The CDR3 DNA sequence: TGTGCCAGCAGCAAAGCGTCACGGGACAGACAAGAGACCCAGTACTTC.

The chain employs TRBV6-6 and TRBJ2-7, with D perhaps TRBD1 (6 bases). This CDR3 contains 15 residues. CDR1 and CDR2 from the germline V gene are MNHNY and SVGAGI (reference sequence). V was cut by 6 bases and J by 0 bases, with 15 bases left in between. For the CDR3, the DNA is TGTGCCAGCAGCGATCCAGGGGTCGGCTCCTACGAGCAGTACTTC. It specifies CASSDPGVGSYEQYF.

In DNA, the CDR3 is TGTGCCAGCAGCTTAGTGGGGGGACCCCTCCACTTT. Residues: CASSLVGGPLHF. The chain links TRBV7-6 to TRBJ1-6; maybe TRBD1 (5 bases). This CDR3 spans 12 amino acids. Looked up from germline, CDR1 is SGHVS and CDR2 is FNYEAQ. The ends were cut back, 1 base at V and 12 bases at J, with 7 bases in the middle.

This sequence joins TRBV4-1 and TRBJ2-7; 7 bases match TRBD1. The CDR3 covers 14 residues. Germline loops: CDR1 MGHRA, CDR2 YSYEKL. Losses at the gene ends were 4 bases for V and 4 bases for J; bases not matched to a gene: 7. Here the CDR3 reads CASSPRQGPYEQYF. The DNA for the CDR3 is TGCGCCAGCAGCCCCCGACAGGGCCCGTACGAGCAGTACTTC.

CDR3 sequence (DNA): TGCGCCAGCAGCCGAGAGGGGGGACAGCCCCAGCATTTT. Its protein product is CASSREGGQPQHF. The J gene is TRBJ1-5, the V gene TRBV4-3; D may be TRBD1 (6 bases). The CDR3 covers 13 residues. V was cut by 4 bases and J by 7 bases, with 11 bases left in between. CDR1 and CDR2 from the germline V gene are LGHNA and YSLEER.

J is TRBJ2-5 and V is TRBV10-3; perhaps TRBD2 as D (6 bases). The germline V gene has CDR1 ENHRY and CDR2 SYGVKD. CDR3 length: 14 residues. Trimming took 6 bases from V and 2 from J, leaving 13 bases between them. The CDR3, as DNA: TGTGCCATCAGCGCCGGGACTGTACAAGAGACCCAGTACTTC. It codes for CAISAGTVQETQYF.

The J gene is TRBJ2-3, the V gene TRBV5-1, with TRBD2 matching 7 bases. V lost 4 bases, J lost 6 bases, and 8 bases stayed unmatched. The CDR3 length is 14 residues. The V gene's germline CDR1 is SGHRS and CDR2 YFSETQ. This chain's CDR3 is CASSLGLMRDTQYF. As DNA, the CDR3 is TGCGCCAGCAGCCTGGGACTAATGCGGGATACGCAGTATTTT.

This chain joins TRBV27 and TRBJ1-5, with D perhaps TRBD1 (6 bases). Germline CDR1 MNHEY, CDR2 SMNVEV (reference sequence). V was shortened by 5 bases and J by 3 bases, with 17 bases between the two germline ends. The CDR3 length is 16 residues. CDR3 residues: CASSPARDTDNQPQHF. The CDR3, as DNA: TGTGCCAGCAGTCCCGCCCGGGACACCGACAATCAGCCCCAGCATTTT.

This chain joins TRBV27 and TRBJ2-1; 7 bases line up with TRBD2. The CDR3 is made up of 13 amino acids. Per the germline V gene, CDR1 is MNHEY and CDR2 is SMNVEV (reference sequence). J gave up 9 bases and V 5 bases, and 7 bases lay outside the gene matches. In nucleotides, the CDR3 is TGTGCCAGCAGTCTAGGACTAGTGAGTGAGCAGTTCTTC. Translation: CASSLGLVSEQFF.

The V gene is TRBV6-1, the J gene TRBJ1-2; a possible D gene is TRBD1 (5 bases). CDR3 length: 15 amino acids. Trimming shortened V by 6 bases and J by 0 bases, and 14 bases separated the two germline ends. Germline V gives CDR1 MNHNS, CDR2 SASEGT. CDR3 bases: TGTGCCAGCAGCCTCGAGTGGGGCACTAACTATGGCTACACCTTC. Protein product: CASSLEWGTNYGYTF.

The V gene is TRBV10-3, the J gene TRBJ2-7; D not certain. Trimming removed 3 bases at V and 3 bases at J, with 6 bases between. The germline gives CDR1 ENHRY, CDR2 SYGVKD. The CDR3 has 12 residues. The CDR3 reads CAISENYYEQYF. CDR3 DNA: TGTGCCATCAGTGAAAATTACTACGAGCAGTACTTC.

This sequence joins TRBV27 and TRBJ2-3; 12 nucleotides line up with TRBD2. Germline CDR1 is MNHEY and CDR2 is SMNVEV (reference sequence). The CDR3 totals 15 residues. J lost 3 bases, V lost 5 bases, and 3 bases had no gene match. CDR3 in amino acids: CASSILAGGTDTQYF. Written as DNA, the CDR3 is TGTGCCAGCAGTATACTAGCGGGAGGTACAGATACGCAGTATTTT.

A few counts support this clone. The gene calls are TRBV7-8 and TRBJ2-1; maybe TRBD1 (5 bases). CDR3 size: 15 residues. Trimming removed 1 base at V and 2 bases at J, with 9 bases between. In germline, CDR1 is SGHVS, CDR2 FQNEAQ. The DNA of the CDR3 is TGTGCCAGCAGCTTAGGTGCAGGGACCTACAATGAGCAGTTCTTC. Protein sequence: CASSLGAGTYNEQFF.

This clone has only one observation. The rearrangement joins TRBV5-8 to TRBJ2-5; a possible D gene is TRBD2 (7 bases). The end of the DNA fits TRBJ2-7 better, so the J call may be wrong. Germline V gene data show CDR1 as SGHTS and CDR2 as YDEGEE. The CDR3 consists of 15 residues. For the CDR3, the DNA is TGTGCCAGCAGCCCTGGGGGGGGCAGGGTGGACGAGCAGTACTTC. Translation gives CASSPGGGRVDEQYF.

J is TRBJ1-3 and V is TRBV19, with D hard to call. Trimming stripped 3 bases from V and 0 bases from J, with 15 bases between. This CDR3 spans 17 amino acids. The V gene's germline CDR1 is LNHDA and CDR2 SQIVND (reference sequence). In nucleotides, the CDR3 is TGTGCCAGTAGTATGTCACACGGGGTTACCTCTGGAAACACCATATATTTT. This translates into CASSMSHGVTSGNTIYF.

The V call is TRBV5-3, the J call TRBJ1-2, with 7 nucleotides matching TRBD1. TRBV5-3 is an ORF for which the function is uncertain. Unmatched junction bases numbered 10, after V lost 0 bases and J lost 5 bases. The CDR3 contains 16 residues. This chain's CDR3 is CARSLEDRTTGYGYTF. CDR3 coding DNA: TGTGCCAGAAGCTTGGAGGACAGGACAACGGGTTATGGCTACACCTTC.